This TCR beta chain was identified in a study of T cells in Graves' hyperthyroidism and ophthalmopathy (dated by TCRdb to the late 2010s). Describing the broader study: Peripheral blood was sampled at the time of initial diagnosis, prior to any treatment. To identify TCR V-J signatures that set the groups apart, the researchers used a discovery cohort of about a hundred patients, made up of roughly 40 with Graves' ophthalmopathy and some 56 with stable Graves' hyperthyroidism. Whether ophthalmopathy could be predicted prospectively was tested in an independent validation cohort made up of approximately 19 hyperthyroidism patients plus 17 patients who later progressed to ophthalmopathy. For training and testing, the 100 or so patients in the discovery cohort were randomly divided in a 7:3 ratio. In addition, the study compared T-cell repertoires in thyroid tissue and in blood from several Graves' hyperthyroidism patients. Following sampling, methimazole starting at 30 mg daily was given to hyperthyroidism patients, and high-dose intravenous methylprednisolone was given to ophthalmopathy patients. The paper reports TCR Vbeta CDR3 sequencing of roughly 140 peripheral blood samples: some 44 ophthalmopathy, about 75 hyperthyroidism and approximately 17 progressor patients. The paper as a whole reports these results and caveats: Blood samples also contained most of the expanded thyroid clonotypes (frequency above 0.001), which suggests that blood repertoires may reflect thyroid immune responses. A 13 V-J signature model separated ophthalmopathy from stable hyperthyroidism, with approximately 87% sensitivity and about 81% specificity in cross-validation and 80%/75% in testing. Sample size was not statistically predetermined, and blinding of investigators to group allocation was not performed. In validation, progression to ophthalmopathy was predicted by the model with around 70% sensitivity and 72.22% specificity, a median of around 6.5 months before onset.

Many counts were recorded for this clonotype. The antigen this receptor binds is unknown. There are no base qualities to consult, and no much larger clone falls within one base. A patient counted as having stable Graves' hyperthyroidism if no progression to ophthalmopathy occurred over 18 months of follow-up. Hyperthyroidism patients were newly diagnosed, with disease duration under 2 months, and aged 18 to 65 years. The study excluded patients with uncontrolled infections, other autoimmune diseases, pregnancy or lactation. Diagnoses were established on the basis of clinical symptoms, serum thyroxine and TRAb, thyroid ultrasound, and orbital computed tomography. PBMCs were separated from 8 to 10 ml of fresh peripheral blood using Ficoll-Paque density gradient centrifugation. Total RNA was extracted with Trizol reagent, and quality was checked on an Agilent 2100 Bioanalyzer. The germline V gene (reference sequence) provides CDR1 DFQATT and CDR2 SNEGSKA. Germline trimming amounts to 0 bases on V and 2 bases on J, with 6 as the count of junction bases outside the gene matches. The CDR3 contains 15 residues, cysteine and phenylalanine counted. Just the 45-base CDR3 DNA is kept, in frame starting at base 1.

The TCR beta CDR3 regions were amplified from RNA transcripts. The first round of RT-PCR for the TCR CDR3 was performed with the HTBI primer set and the Qiagen OneStep RT-PCR kit. Libraries were constructed in a second round of multiplex PCR, after which size selection and purification were carried out. Sequencing of the libraries was done on an Illumina HiSeq2000 using paired-end 100 bp reads. Turning to the authors' computational methods: SOAPnuke was used to process the raw data, throwing out any read that contained adapters or uncalled bases, had a mean Phred below 15, or lacked an exact constant-primer or identifier match. COPE v1.2.5 was used to merge high-quality paired reads, and clonotypes were defined as unique nucleotide sequences. MiTCR v1.1 was used to align clonotypes to the IMGT TRBV, TRBD and TRBJ reference segments. The analysis was restricted to V-J combinations with a frequency above 0.0001, which together covered over 99% of the repertoires. The TCS score was defined as F50 (clonal expansion) divided by E x V (chaos), with BLOSUM62-based TCRdist calculated between CDR3 peptides within each V-J. Welch's t-statistics and random forest reduced roughly 500 V-J features to 10 to 15, which were used in a naive Bayes classifier (R e1071). Using fastp trimming at Q25 and MiXCR clonotype assembly, TCRdb reanalyzed the public sequencing data and kept in-frame beta chains. One record per CDR3 amino acid sequence lists the most common genes and DNA. In this record, the V and J calls reflect TCRdb's handling and not the investigators' own analysis. This sample lists roughly 570,000 distinct CDR3 sequences; approximately 14% were detected once. The ten most abundant clones make up 6.5% to 8% of the sample.

The receptor was derived from a woman younger than 45 with Graves' hyperthyroidism. The specimen sequenced was blood. Rearrangement joined TRBV20-1 to TRBJ2-7; TRBD2 lines up with 8 middle nucleotides. At the DNA level, the sequence is TGCAGTGCTAGAGATTACGGGACTAGTCCCTACGAGCAGTACTTC. Translated, it gives CSARDYGTSPYEQYF.